This TCR beta chain was captured by sequencing in a study of graft-versus-host responses after intestinal transplantation. Study overall: Tacrolimus and steroids were given for around three years to all recipients after anti-thymocyte globulin induction. Broader study findings: Some GvH clones were seen earlier in gut or blood, suggesting intestinal origin.

Irradiated stimulators labeled with violet dye, around 200,000 in number, were plated with around 200,000 CFSE-labeled responders. Only a few counts were recorded for this clone. There are 12 residues in the CDR3. The data were produced by immunoSEQ multiplex PCR, yet TCRdb's version contains in-frame clones alone and is incomplete. The profile covers 13,000 or so clones, with approximately 40% appearing a single time and about 1% taken by the ten largest. Specimen: alloreactive CD4+ T cells from a mixed lymphocyte reaction culture, collected before intestinal transplant. Documented subset: CFSE-low proliferating T cells sorted from roughly 6-day pre-transplant mixed lymphocyte reaction (GvH or HvG direction). This receptor was identified in a human patient who received an intestinal transplant. The V and J genes are TRBV21-1 and TRBJ2-2; TRBD1 is the table's D call and was not checked against the DNA. TRBV21-1 is listed as a pseudogene. The CDR3 reads CASSTGAGELFF. As DNA, the CDR3 is TGTGCCAGCAGTACAGGGGCCGGGGAGCTGTTTTTT.